These 23 T cell receptor beta chains came from one sample sequenced in a study of cytomegalovirus exposure and HLA in healthy donors. The PCR employed 60 Vbeta primers together with 13 Jbeta primers. Data came from immunoSEQ multiplex PCR; TCRdb stores just in-frame clones and leaves some out. The sample includes some 200,000 clones, around 83% seen only once; the top ten take 1.7%. Sequenced material: PBMCs. All receptors derive from a woman aged 18-30 years in good health and CMV-seronegative.

In regard to this clone: At one end, the junction sequence differs from germline, possibly due to a read error. V is TRBV7-7 and J is TRBJ2-1, with TRBD2 as a possible D gene (6 bases). Germline V gene sequence: CDR1 SSHAT, CDR2 FNYEAQ (reference sequence). The CDR3 contains 18 residues. The CDR3 loop is CASSPDGSGPSSYNEQFF. The CDR3 coding sequence is TGTGCTAGCAGCCCCGATGGGAGCGGGCCGAGCTCCTACAATGAGCAGTTCTTC.

The chain joins TRBV7-9 to TRBJ1-5; D is ambiguous. The CDR3 totals 15 residues. The germline gives CDR1 SEHNR, CDR2 FQNEAQ (reference sequence). Trimming removed 5 bases at V and 0 bases at J, with 11 bases between. The DNA for the CDR3 is TGTGCCAGCAGCGGCGGGGAACTTAGCAATCAGCCCCAGCATTTT. Translation gives CASSGGELSNQPQHF.

This clone was seen a few times. The chain links TRBV6-5 to TRBJ1-5; the D gene is possibly TRBD1 (6 bases). Germline V CDR1 and CDR2: MNHEY, SVGAGI. This CDR3 is built from 12 residues. Trimming took 7 bases from V and 4 from J, leaving 8 bases between them. CDR3 amino acids: CASNGQNQPQHF. The CDR3 region has the DNA TGTGCCAGCAACGGACAGAATCAGCCCCAGCATTTT.

V gene TRBV4-3 combines with J gene TRBJ2-7; 7 positions agree with TRBD1. J lost 7 bases, V lost 3 bases, and 12 bases had no gene match. This CDR3 contains 15 residues. Germline CDR1 LGHNA, CDR2 YSLEER. In DNA form, the CDR3 reads TGCGCCAGCAGCCAGGGGTTGGAGACAGGGCGAGAGCAGTACTTC. Translation: CASSQGLETGREQYF.

The gene calls are TRBV27 and TRBJ2-7, with 9 bases identical to TRBD1. The CDR3 sequence is 14 residues long. V gave up 2 bases and J gave up 1 base; unmatched junction bases: 0. From germline, CDR1 is MNHEY and CDR2 SMNVEV (reference sequence). This CDR3 reads CASSLGTGSYEQYF. Written as DNA, the CDR3 is TGTGCCAGCAGTTTAGGGACAGGGTCCTACGAGCAGTACTTC.

DNA for the CDR3: TGTGCCAGCAGCTTGGTCAGCCAAGAGACCCAGTACTTC. It specifies CASSLVSQETQYF. V and J are TRBV5-4 and TRBJ2-5, with D uncertain. The V end lost 0 bases, the J end lost 1 base, and 4 bases lay between the germline ends. Looked up from germline, CDR1 is SGHNT and CDR2 is YYREEE (reference sequence). The CDR3 runs 13 residues.

V and J are TRBV28 and TRBJ2-2, with 9 nucleotides matching TRBD2. Per the germline V gene, CDR1 is MDHEN and CDR2 is SYDVKM. This CDR3 comprises 15 residues. V shed 7 bases, J shed 7 bases, and the junction held 10 bases outside the gene matches. CDR3 bases: TGTGCCAGCATGGCGCTAGCGGGATGGGGCGGGGAGCTGTTTTTT. Translated, it gives CASMALAGWGGELFF. Together with reference TRBV28 and TRBJ2-2, the CDR3 gives the full variable domain: DVKVTQSSRYLVKRTGEKVFLECVQDMDHENMFWYRQDPGLGLRLIYFSYDVKMKEKGDIPEGYSVSREKKERFSLILESASTNQTSMYLCASMALAGWGGELFFGEGSRLTVL.

The table lists this clone with a few counts. V and J are TRBV6-5 and TRBJ2-1; D is uncertain. Germline CDR1 is MNHEY and CDR2 is SVGAGI. The CDR3 is 13 amino acids. Trimming stripped 4 bases from V and 5 bases from J, with 9 bases between. The CDR3 region has the DNA TGTGCCAGCAGTTTCTGGAGACACAATGAGCAGTTCTTC. Protein product: CASSFWRHNEQFF.

This clone was counted ten times or more. The V and J genes are TRBV30 and TRBJ1-1; D not certain. Trimming cost V 4 bases and J 0 bases, with 6 bases left between them. Germline CDR1 is GTSNPN and CDR2 is SVGIG (reference sequence). CDR3 size: 12 residues. This CDR3 is CAWMRMNTEAFF. As DNA, the CDR3 is TGTGCCTGGATGCGGATGAACACTGAAGCTTTCTTT.

This rearrangement joins TRBV13 to TRBJ2-3, with TRBD2 matching over 8 bases. Germline CDR1 and CDR2: PRHDT and FYEKMQ (reference sequence). The length of the CDR3 is 17 residues. J lost 1 base, V lost 5 bases, and 11 bases had no gene match. In nucleotides, the CDR3 is TGTGCCAGCAGCGATTACGAGCGGGAGAGGGGCACAGATACGCAGTATTTT. Translating gives CASSDYERERGTDTQYF.

The chain carries TRBV6-6 and TRBJ2-3; 13 nucleotides match TRBD2. Looked up from germline, CDR1 is MNHNY and CDR2 is SVGAGI (reference sequence). Trimming removed 6 bases from V and 1 base from J; junction bases left unmatched: 4. The CDR3 sequence is 16 residues long. CDR3 sequence: CASSFGLAGGTDTQYF. The CDR3 nucleotides are TGTGCCAGCAGCTTCGGACTAGCGGGAGGCACAGATACGCAGTATTTT.

The gene calls are TRBV7-2 and TRBJ1-1; D unresolved. Germline lookup yields CDR1 SGHTA and CDR2 FQGNSA. This CDR3 is built from 14 residues. The ends were cut back, 1 base at V and 6 bases at J, with 12 bases in the middle. The CDR3 region is CASSLVGEVAEAFF. CDR3 in DNA: TGTGCCAGCAGCTTAGTTGGGGAGGTCGCTGAAGCTTTCTTT.

In its sample, this clone was seen a few times. This sequence joins TRBV30 and TRBJ1-1; possible D gene TRBD1, 6 bases. The germline V gene has CDR1 GTSNPN and CDR2 SVGIG (reference sequence). The CDR3 extends over 13 amino acids. Trimming removed 0 bases from V and 4 bases from J, with 9 bases in between. Here the CDR3 reads CAWSVGGATEAFF. The CDR3 DNA reads TGTGCCTGGAGTGTTGGGGGCGCCACTGAAGCTTTCTTT.

The chain is built from TRBV5-1 and TRBJ1-1; D is undetermined. V lost 4 bases and J lost 0, with 10 bases in between. Germline V lookup: CDR1 SGHRS, CDR2 YFSETQ. The length of the CDR3 is 14 residues. CDR3 protein: CASSPHQVNTEAFF. CDR3 nucleotide sequence: TGCGCCAGCAGCCCACATCAAGTGAACACTGAAGCTTTCTTT.

This clone was observed a handful of times. V usage is TRBV6-1 and J usage is TRBJ2-1; 9 bases are shared with TRBD2. Germline V CDR1 and CDR2: MNHNS, SASEGT. The V and J ends lost 3 bases and 9 bases, in that order; junction bases with no gene match: 12. The CDR3 contains 16 residues. The CDR3 here is CASSDNLREGRSEQFF. The CDR3 bases are TGTGCCAGCAGTGATAATTTGCGGGAGGGCCGAAGTGAGCAGTTCTTC.

The chain recombines TRBV2 with TRBJ2-7; no clear D. This CDR3 contains 15 residues. The germline V gene encodes CDR1 SNHLY and CDR2 FYNNEI. Trimming took 4 bases from V and 0 from J, leaving 13 bases between them. The CDR3 bases are TGTGCCAGCAGTGTCACAGCAGATAACTCCTACGAGCAGTACTTC. Translating gives CASSVTADNSYEQYF.

The chain couples TRBV28 to TRBJ1-1, with D possibly TRBD1 on 6 matching bases. V dropped 10 bases and J dropped 7 bases, with 19 bases sitting between them. This CDR3 has 13 residues. Germline V gene data show CDR1 as MDHEN and CDR2 as SYDVKM. This CDR3 reads CATRARGWVEAFF. In nucleotides, the CDR3 is TGTGCCACCCGGGCAAGGGGGTGGGTTGAAGCTTTCTTT.

The chain recombines TRBV28 with TRBJ2-7; a weak D match, TRBD2 (5 bases). In germline, CDR1 is MDHEN, CDR2 SYDVKM. CDR3 size: 15 residues. The ends were cut back, 3 bases at V and 2 bases at J, with 14 bases in the middle. The DNA of the CDR3 is TGTGCCAGCAGTTTTGGATTGGGGAGTCCCTACGAGCAGTACTTC. Encoded protein: CASSFGLGSPYEQYF.

The chain recombines TRBV9 with TRBJ2-3; 7 positions agree with TRBD2. CDR3 length: 17 residues. V was pared by 0 bases and J by 2 bases, with 9 bases of the junction left unmatched. CDR1 and CDR2 (germline): SGDLS, YYNGEE. The CDR3 protein is CASSVVGLAATTDTQYF. DNA for the CDR3: TGTGCCAGCAGCGTAGTAGGGCTAGCGGCCACCACAGATACGCAGTATTTT.

This clone was seen just once. V usage is TRBV10-3 and J usage is TRBJ2-7, with 8 bases fitting TRBD2. After removal of 3 bases from V and 3 bases from J, the junction contained 4 bases not matched to a gene. The CDR3 is 14 amino acids. The germline V gene has CDR1 ENHRY and CDR2 SYGVKD. In DNA, the CDR3 is TGTGCCATCAGTGATTCCGGGACTAGCTACGAGCAGTACTTC. The encoded protein is CAISDSGTSYEQYF.

V usage is TRBV18 and J usage is TRBJ2-5; unclear D gene. From germline, CDR1 is KGHSH and CDR2 LQKENI. The ends were cut back, 0 bases at V and 5 bases at J, with 4 bases in the middle. The CDR3 runs 12 residues. CDR3 residues: CASSPPAETQYF. Written as DNA, the CDR3 is TGTGCCAGCTCACCACCCGCGGAGACCCAGTACTTC.

The J gene is TRBJ1-1, the V gene TRBV27; D might be TRBD1 (6 bases). Germline-derived CDR1 and CDR2 are MNHEY and SMNVEV (reference sequence). V lost 6 bases and J 1 base, leaving 12 bases between the germline ends. This CDR3 is built from 14 residues. The CDR3 DNA reads as TGTGCCAGCAGGAGACAGGAGTCGAACACTGAAGCTTTCTTT. Its translation: CASRRQESNTEAFF.

V and J are TRBV14 and TRBJ1-1; unclear D gene. The germline CDR1 and CDR2 sequences are SGHDN and FVKESK. V lost 7 bases and J lost 5, with 20 bases in between. This CDR3 has 15 residues. CDR3 sequence reads: CASTPPPPPGTEAFF. The CDR3 DNA reads as TGTGCCAGCACCCCACCCCCACCCCCGGGGACTGAAGCTTTCTTT.